This T cell receptor beta chain was sequenced in a study of blood T cell repertoires in COVID-19. Study-level information: Samples of COVID-19 (acute and convalescent) were obtained from the United States, Italy and Spain.

This clone was detected only once. The CDR3 sequence is 15 residues long. Germline V lookup: CDR1 SGHKS, CDR2 YYEKEE (reference sequence). V shed 3 bases and J shed 7 bases, with 17 bases lying between them. Repertoires were generated with immunoSEQ multiplex PCR, while TCRdb's copy carries only in-frame clones and drops some. The data show 150,000 to 180,000 clones, roughly four fifths seen once. This TCR was sampled from a woman aged 60-70 years with COVID-19, enrolled during active disease. The chain recombines TRBV5-5 with TRBJ2-1; D may be TRBD1 (5 bases). The sample taken for sequencing was peripheral blood. The CDR3 bases are TGTGCCAGCAGCTCCCAGGGAAATCGTCGGAATGAGCAGTTCTTC. Its protein product is CASSSQGNRRNEQFF. The full variable domain, rest sourced from reference TRBV5-5 and TRBJ2-1, is DAGVTQSPTHLIKTRGQQVTLRCSPISGHKSVSWYQQVLGQGPQFIFQYYEKEERGRGNFPDRFSARQFPNYSSELNVNALLLGDSALYLCASSSQGNRRNEQFFGPGTRLTVL.